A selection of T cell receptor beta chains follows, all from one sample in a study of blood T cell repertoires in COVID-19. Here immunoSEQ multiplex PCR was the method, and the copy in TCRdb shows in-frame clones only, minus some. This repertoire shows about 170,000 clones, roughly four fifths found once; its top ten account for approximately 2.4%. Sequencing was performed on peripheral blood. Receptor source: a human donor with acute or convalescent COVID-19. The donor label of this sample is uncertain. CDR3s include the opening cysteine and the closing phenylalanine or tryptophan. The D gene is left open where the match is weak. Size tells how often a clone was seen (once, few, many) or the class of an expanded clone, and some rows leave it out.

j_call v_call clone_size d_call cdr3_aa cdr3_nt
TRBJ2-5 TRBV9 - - CASSVNSRAETQYF TGTGCCAGCAGCGTAAATTCGAGGGCAGAGACCCAGTACTTC
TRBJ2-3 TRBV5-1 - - CASSLVPGTDTQYF TGCGCCAGCAGCTTGGTCCCGGGCACAGATACGCAGTATTTT
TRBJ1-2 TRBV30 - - CAWSRGGQDTF TGTGCCTGGAGTAGGGGGGGTCAGGACACCTTC
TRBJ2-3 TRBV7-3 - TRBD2 CASSLSGGQGDTQYF TGTGCCAGCAGCTTAAGCGGGGGGCAGGGAGATACGCAGTATTTT
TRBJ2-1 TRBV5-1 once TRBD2 CASSRPTSGRADEQFF TGCGCCAGCAGCCGCCCAACTAGCGGGAGGGCCGATGAGCAGTTCTTC
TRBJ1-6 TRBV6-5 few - CASTLDGGNSPLHF TGTGCCAGCACCTTGGACGGGGGGAATTCACCCCTCCACTTT
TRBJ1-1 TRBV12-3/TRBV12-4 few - CASSLMRVTEAFF TGTGCCAGCAGTTTAATGAGGGTCACTGAAGCTTTCTTT
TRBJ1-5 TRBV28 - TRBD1 CASRPTGRGGSNQPQHF TGTGCCAGCAGGCCGACAGGGCGGGGGGGAAGCAATCAGCCCCAGCATTTT
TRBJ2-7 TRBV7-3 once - CASSLIGGPSSYEQYF TGTGCCAGCAGCTTAATTGGAGGGCCCTCCTCCTACGAGCAGTACTTC
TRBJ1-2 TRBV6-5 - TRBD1 CASRPALTGIYGYTF TGTGCCAGCAGGCCGGCGCTGACAGGGATCTATGGCTACACCTTC
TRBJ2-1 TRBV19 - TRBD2 CASSRLAGKYNEQFF TGTGCCAGTAGTAGGCTAGCGGGAAAGTACAATGAGCAGTTCTTC
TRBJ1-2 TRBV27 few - CASSFRQANYGYTF TGTGCCAGCAGTTTTCGACAGGCTAACTATGGCTACACCTTC
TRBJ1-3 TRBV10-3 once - CAISDLRGNSGNTIYF TGTGCCATCAGTGATTTAAGGGGAAACTCTGGAAACACCATATATTTT
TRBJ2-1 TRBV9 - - CASSSGLGYNEQFF TGTGCCAGCAGCTCGGGACTGGGGTACAATGAGCAGTTCTTC
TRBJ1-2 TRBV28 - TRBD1 CASSLGQGAVRGYTF TGTGCCAGCAGTTTAGGGCAGGGGGCCGTTAGGGGCTACACCTTC
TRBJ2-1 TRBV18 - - CASSPRQEGNEQFF TGTGCCAGCTCACCACGCCAGGAGGGGAATGAGCAGTTCTTC
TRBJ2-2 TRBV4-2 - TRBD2 CASSQTPTSEGGELFF TGTGCCAGCAGCCAAACCCCAACTAGCGAGGGCGGGGAGCTGTTTTTT
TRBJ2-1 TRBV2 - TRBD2 CASSETGLGYNEQFF TGTGCCAGCAGTGAGACGGGACTAGGATACAATGAGCAGTTCTTC
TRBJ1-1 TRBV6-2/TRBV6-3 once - CASSYSRNTEAFF TGTGCCAGCAGTTACTCGAGAAACACTGAAGCTTTCTTT
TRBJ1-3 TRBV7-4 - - CASSPCCGSGNTIYF TGTGCCAGCAGCCCCTGTTGCGGTTCTGGAAACACCATATATTTT
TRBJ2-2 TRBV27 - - CASSFTGQLTGELFF TGTGCCAGCAGTTTTACTGGACAACTCACCGGGGAGCTGTTTTTT
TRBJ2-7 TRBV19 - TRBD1 CASSPDRDRVTYEQYF TGTGCCAGTAGTCCCGACCGGGACAGGGTGACCTACGAGCAGTACTTC
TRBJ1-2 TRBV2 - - CASSEAGGGNYGYTF TGTGCCAGCAGTGAAGCGGGGGGAGGAAACTATGGCTACACCTTC
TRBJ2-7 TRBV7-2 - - CASSTGYEQYF TGTGCCAGCAGCACAGGCTACGAGCAGTACTTC
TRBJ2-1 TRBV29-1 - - CSVEGSMRATYNEQFF TGCAGCGTTGAAGGGTCCATGAGGGCTACTTACAATGAGCAGTTCTTC
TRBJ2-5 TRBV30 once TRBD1 CAWGPGTGNTETQYF TGTGCCTGGGGCCCCGGGACAGGGAATACCGAGACCCAGTACTTC
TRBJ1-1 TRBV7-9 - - CASSFLRGTPNTEAFF TGTGCCAGCAGCTTTCTCCGAGGGACACCAAACACTGAAGCTTTCTTT
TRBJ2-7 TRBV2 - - CASSVGRAYYEQYF TGTGCCAGCAGTGTCGGCAGGGCATACTACGAGCAGTACTTC
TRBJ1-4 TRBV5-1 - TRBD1 CASSSEGASNEKLFF TGCGCCAGCAGCTCCGAGGGGGCTTCTAATGAAAAACTGTTTTTT
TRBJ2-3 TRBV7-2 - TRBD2 CASSFLAGATDTQYF TGTGCCAGCAGCTTCCTAGCGGGGGCCACAGATACGCAGTATTTT
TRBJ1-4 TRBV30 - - CAWEPGGLTNEKLFF TGTGCCTGGGAGCCCGGCGGGCTAACTAATGAAAAACTGTTTTTT
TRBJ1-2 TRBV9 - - CASSVEPNYGYTF TGTGCCAGCAGCGTTGAGCCTAACTATGGCTACACCTTC
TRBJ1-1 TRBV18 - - CASSPNPPRGGSEAFF TGTGCCAGCTCACCTAACCCTCCCAGGGGCGGGAGTGAAGCTTTCTTT
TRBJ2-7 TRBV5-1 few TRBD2 CASSLRSGSSPEQYF TGCGCCAGCAGCTTGAGGAGCGGGAGCAGTCCCGAGCAGTACTTC
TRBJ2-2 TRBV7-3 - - CASTSRTGELFF TGTGCCAGCACCTCTAGGACCGGGGAGCTGTTTTTT
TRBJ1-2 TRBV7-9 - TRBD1 CATGTGDYGYTF TGTGCCACCGGGACAGGGGACTATGGCTACACCTTC
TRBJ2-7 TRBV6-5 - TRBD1 CASSYRDRGYEQYF TGTGCCAGCAGTTACCGGGACAGGGGCTACGAGCAGTACTTC
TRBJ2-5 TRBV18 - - CASSPPVSQETQYF TGTGCCAGCTCACCACCGGTGAGCCAAGAGACCCAGTACTTC
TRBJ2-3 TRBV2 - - CASSAGNTDTQYF TGTGCCAGCAGTGCGGGAAACACAGATACGCAGTATTTT
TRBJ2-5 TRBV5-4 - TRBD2 CASSLGRGTSGANHQETQYF TGTGCCAGCAGCTTGGGACGGGGGACTAGCGGGGCAAATCACCAAGAGACCCAGTACTTC
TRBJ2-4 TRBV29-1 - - CSVEHSGSGNIQYF TGCAGCGTTGAACACTCAGGGTCGGGAAACATTCAGTACTTC
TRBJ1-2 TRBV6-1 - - CASSERQGSGYTF TGTGCCAGCAGTGAAAGGCAGGGTTCCGGCTACACCTTC
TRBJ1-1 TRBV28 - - CASNPILAAVRYRAEAFF TGTGCCAGCAATCCAATACTTGCGGCGGTGAGGTACAGGGCTGAAGCTTTCTTT
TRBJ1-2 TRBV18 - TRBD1 CASSPGTGRGGYTF TGTGCCAGCTCACCCGGGACAGGTCGAGGAGGCTACACCTTC
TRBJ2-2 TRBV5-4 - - CASSLNLVTGELFF TGTGCCAGCAGCTTGAACTTAGTCACCGGGGAGCTGTTTTTT
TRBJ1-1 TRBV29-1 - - CSVHAGVWTEAFF TGCAGCGTTCATGCAGGGGTTTGGACTGAAGCTTTCTTT
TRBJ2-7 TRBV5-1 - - CASSLEGSYEQYF TGCGCCAGCAGCTTAGAGGGTTCCTACGAGCAGTACTTC
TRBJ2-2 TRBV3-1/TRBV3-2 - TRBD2 CASSRQGLAGGGTGELFF TGTGCCAGCAGCCGGCAGGGACTAGCGGGAGGTGGCACCGGGGAGCTGTTTTTT
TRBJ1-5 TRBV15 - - CATSRDIQSNQPQHF TGTGCCACCAGCAGAGATATACAGTCCAATCAGCCCCAGCATTTT